A selection of T cell receptor beta chains follows, all from one sample in a study of cytomegalovirus exposure and HLA in healthy donors. The protocol was immunoSEQ multiplex PCR, while the TCRdb copy is restricted to in-frame clones and leaves out a portion. The sample gives some 190,000 clones, 80% of which show up once; around 1.4% is in the top ten. Sequencing input: PBMCs. All receptors derive from a girl under 18 in good health and CMV-seropositive. Both conserved end residues are part of each CDR3. Each record gives: V gene, clone size, D gene, J gene, CDR3 protein, CDR3 DNA. The D gene is left open where the match is weak. A clone size is listed for some rows: how often the clone was seen (once, few, many), or a class if it is expanded.

TRBV6-6	.	TRBD2	TRBJ2-5	CASTLTTSALETQYF	TGTGCCAGCACCCTCACGACTAGCGCCCTGGAGACCCAGTACTTC
TRBV4-1	.	TRBD1	TRBJ2-2	CASSRDSGGGNTGELFF	TGCGCCAGCAGCCGGGACAGCGGAGGTGGGAACACCGGGGAGCTGTTTTTT
TRBV9	.	.	TRBJ2-3	CASSVALPPTDTQYF	TGTGCCAGCAGCGTAGCTCTACCGCCCACAGATACGCAGTATTTT
TRBV19	.	TRBD2	TRBJ2-7	CASSTNPTSGPYEQYF	TGTGCCAGTAGTACAAACCCGACTAGCGGACCCTACGAGCAGTACTTC
TRBV11-2	.	TRBD2	TRBJ2-2	CASSSELIGLAATTGELFF	TGTGCCAGCAGCTCTGAATTGATAGGTCTAGCGGCTACGACCGGGGAGCTGTTTTTT
TRBV30	.	TRBD1	TRBJ1-2	CACPAGGRYGYTF	TGTGCCTGTCCAGCAGGGGGTCGCTATGGCTACACCTTC
TRBV6-5	.	TRBD2	TRBJ2-1	CASSKYGLAGVEFF	TGTGCCAGCAGCAAATACGGACTAGCGGGAGTCGAGTTCTTC
TRBV9	.	.	TRBJ2-3	CASSERQRTDTQYF	TGTGCCAGCAGCGAAAGACAGCGCACAGATACGCAGTATTTT
TRBV30	.	.	TRBJ2-7	CAWSSGSSYEQYF	TGTGCCTGGAGCAGTGGGAGCAGTTACGAGCAGTACTTC
TRBV2	.	TRBD2	TRBJ2-1	CASSEAWGGAIFYNEQFF	TGTGCCAGCAGTGAGGCCTGGGGAGGGGCAATTTTCTACAATGAGCAGTTCTTC
TRBV7-9	.	TRBD2	TRBJ2-7	CASRRGGTANEQYF	TGTGCCAGCAGACGGGGAGGGACGGCGAACGAGCAGTACTTC
TRBV2	.	TRBD1	TRBJ2-6	CASRNHGQGTSGANVLTF	TGTGCCAGCCGAAATCACGGACAGGGGACCTCTGGGGCCAACGTCCTGACTTTC
TRBV6-5	few	TRBD2	TRBJ2-3	CASSQRGDTQYF	TGTGCCAGCAGCCAGCGGGGAGATACGCAGTATTTT
TRBV18	.	.	TRBJ1-3	CASSPSSGEGNTIYF	TGTGCCAGCTCACCGAGTTCAGGGGAGGGAAACACCATATATTTT
TRBV29-1	.	TRBD1	TRBJ1-2	CSVGDRGLTYGYTF	TGCAGCGTTGGGGACAGGGGCTTAACCTATGGCTACACCTTC
TRBV4-1	.	TRBD1	TRBJ1-2	CASSETGTGDYGYTF	TGCGCCAGCAGCGAGACCGGGACAGGGGACTATGGCTACACCTTC
TRBV5-6	once	.	TRBJ2-7	CASSLAAGEQYF	TGTGCCAGCAGCTTGGCGGCGGGCGAGCAGTACTTC
TRBV5-4	.	.	TRBJ2-3	CASSYDSHGAQYF	TGTGCCAGCAGCTACGATTCCCACGGGGCGCAGTATTTT
TRBV7-6	.	TRBD2	TRBJ2-1	CASSYRSGSMDNEQFF	TGTGCCAGCAGCTACCGGAGCGGGAGTATGGACAATGAGCAGTTCTTC
TRBV29-1	.	.	TRBJ1-2	CSVEWGDGYTF	TGCAGCGTTGAATGGGGAGATGGCTACACCTTC
TRBV7-2	.	.	TRBJ2-7	CASSPRQGKYEQYF	TGTGCCAGCAGCCCGAGGCAGGGCAAGTACGAGCAGTACTTC
TRBV7-6	.	TRBD1	TRBJ2-3	CASSNRLTGKKTDTQYF	TGTGCCAGCAGCAATAGACTGACAGGGAAGAAGACAGATACGCAGTATTTT
TRBV7-3	.	TRBD2	TRBJ2-1	CASSLTSGRAIEQFF	TGTGCCAGCAGCTTGACTAGCGGGAGGGCCATCGAGCAGTTCTTC
TRBV2	.	.	TRBJ2-2	CATKQIKNTGELFF	TGTGCCACCAAACAGATTAAGAACACCGGGGAGCTGTTTTTT
TRBV5-1	.	.	TRBJ1-2	CASSRGHLANYGYTF	TGCGCCAGCAGCAGGGGACACCTAGCTAACTATGGCTACACCTTC
TRBV11-2	.	.	TRBJ1-1	CASSLVTVNTEAFF	TGTGCCAGCAGCTTAGTTACAGTGAACACTGAAGCTTTCTTT
TRBV5-1	.	.	TRBJ1-1	CASSHGHPNTEAFF	TGCGCCAGCAGCCATGGACACCCGAACACTGAAGCTTTCTTT
TRBV27	once	TRBD1	TRBJ1-5	CASSNLGDRGEPQHF	TGTGCCAGCAGTAACTTAGGGGACAGGGGTGAGCCCCAGCATTTT
TRBV5-8	few	.	TRBJ1-5	CASSHPGFGQPQHF	TGTGCCAGCAGCCACCCCGGGTTTGGTCAGCCCCAGCATTTT
TRBV10-3	few	.	TRBJ2-2	CAISHSPGELFF	TGTGCCATCAGTCACAGCCCCGGGGAGCTGTTTTTT
TRBV6-1	.	TRBD1	TRBJ1-5	CASSLTGLAQPQHF	TGTGCCAGCAGCCTGACAGGGCTAGCGCAGCCCCAGCATTTT
TRBV19	few	.	TRBJ2-1	CASSIELPYNEQFF	TGTGCCAGTAGTATAGAACTACCGTACAATGAGCAGTTCTTC
TRBV7-9	.	TRBD1	TRBJ1-1	CASSQGQVGTEAFF	TGTGCCAGCAGCCAGGGACAGGTTGGCACTGAAGCTTTCTTT
TRBV12-5	.	TRBD1	TRBJ1-1	CASGPGTGEGAEAFF	TGTGCTAGTGGTCCCGGGACAGGGGAAGGGGCTGAAGCTTTCTTT
TRBV29-1	.	TRBD2	TRBJ2-3	CSAAGVITDTQYF	TGCAGCGCTGCGGGAGTCATCACAGATACGCAGTATTTT
TRBV6-1	.	TRBD1	TRBJ1-1	CASSEGTGRTEAFF	TGTGCCAGCAGTGAAGGGACAGGTCGCACTGAAGCTTTCTTT
TRBV6-5	few	TRBD2	TRBJ2-2	CASSYGGPGGTGELFF	TGTGCCAGCAGTTACGGCGGGCCGGGAGGCACCGGGGAGCTGTTTTTT
TRBV10-2	.	.	TRBJ1-5	CASREYSNQPQHF	TGCGCCAGCCGCGAATATAGCAATCAGCCCCAGCATTTT
TRBV4-2	.	TRBD2	TRBJ2-7	CASSLRTSGNYEQYF	TGTGCCAGCAGCCTACGGACTAGCGGAAACTACGAGCAGTACTTC
TRBV27	once	TRBD1	TRBJ2-1	CASSLSFPGGEQFF	TGTGCCAGCAGTTTATCATTTCCAGGGGGCGAGCAGTTCTTC
TRBV5-1	.	.	TRBJ2-7	CASSRVGETEQYF	TGCGCCAGCAGCCGGGTGGGTGAGACGGAGCAGTACTTC
TRBV27	.	.	TRBJ2-7	CASSPQGSHEQYF	TGTGCCAGCAGTCCACAGGGTTCCCACGAGCAGTACTTC
TRBV19	.	.	TRBJ1-5	CASSIGAGVHQPQHF	TGTGCCAGTAGTATAGGGGCAGGGGTACATCAGCCCCAGCATTTT
TRBV19	few	.	TRBJ2-3	CASRGAGTDTQYF	TGTGCCAGTAGAGGGGCGGGCACAGATACGCAGTATTTT